A selection of T cell receptor beta chains follows, all from one sample in a study of cytomegalovirus exposure and HLA in healthy donors. Repertoires were generated with immunoSEQ multiplex PCR, while TCRdb's copy carries only in-frame clones and drops some. Here the sample spans around 76,000 clones, 70% being singletons. The source material was PBMCs. The receptors were sampled from a woman aged 45-65 years in good health and CMV-seropositive. Each CDR3 is given without its conserved first and last residue.

V gene: TRBV18
CDR3 length: 14
CDR3 protein: ASSPPGGQGYNEQF

V gene: TRBV6-5
CDR3 length: 13
CDR3 protein: ASSPGGVIYSPLH

V gene: TRBV28
CDR3 length: 13
CDR3 protein: ASVAFPFSTDTQY

V gene: TRBV11-3
CDR3 length: 12
CDR3 protein: ASSLSNGDNEQF

V gene: TRBV4-1
CDR3 length: 13
CDR3 protein: ASSQDWGQNYEQY

V gene: TRBV7-9
CDR3 length: 14
CDR3 protein: SSSPGTSGSYGTQY

V gene: TRBV13
CDR3 length: 12
CDR3 protein: ASSRGQINEKLF

V gene: TRBV6-5
CDR3 length: 11
CDR3 protein: ASSSPGGDTQY

V gene: TRBV19
CDR3 length: 12
CDR3 protein: ASSIKAGQYEAF

V gene: TRBV6-5
CDR3 length: 12
CDR3 protein: ASSYGGFQETQY

V gene: TRBV27
CDR3 length: 13
CDR3 protein: ASTDIDRLSDTQY

V gene: TRBV5-6
CDR3 length: 12
CDR3 protein: ASSFRGGNQPQH

V gene: TRBV27
CDR3 length: 16
CDR3 protein: ASSSIPGLAGEKETQY